These T cell receptor beta chains were read from a single sample in a study of blood T cell repertoires in COVID-19. TCRdb's table, derived via immunoSEQ multiplex PCR, lists solely in-frame clones and lacks some. The sample contains roughly 300,000 clones, about 85% of which appear only once. The specimen was PBMCs or T cells enriched from blood (not recorded which). These receptors all stem from a woman between 50 and 59 years old who had recovered from COVID-19. Each CDR3 is given with its conserved first and last residue. Fields, in order: D gene, J gene, clone size, V gene, CDR3 DNA, CDR3 protein. D genes are given only for firm matches. Clone size is not always given. Where it is, it says once, few, many or a class for expanded clones.

TRBD2 TRBJ2-7 . TRBV19 TGTGCCAGTAGTAGCGGGGGGTTCGCCTACGAGCAGTACTTC CASSSGGFAYEQYF
. TRBJ1-1 once TRBV19 TGTGCCAGTAGTATATCTCAGGGCTCGAACACTGAAGCTTTCTTT CASSISQGSNTEAFF
TRBD1 TRBJ1-3 once TRBV6-2/TRBV6-3 TGTGCCAGCAGTACAGGGGTTTCGGGAAACACCATATATTTT CASSTGVSGNTIYF
. TRBJ2-7 . TRBV6-1 TGTGCCAGCAGTGAAGACAGATACGAGCAGTACTTC CASSEDRYEQYF
. TRBJ1-6 . TRBV30 TGTGCCTGGAGCAACTCCTATAATTCACCCCTCCACTTT CAWSNSYNSPLHF
TRBD1 TRBJ2-7 . TRBV3-1/TRBV3-2 TGTGCCAGCAGCCTTCCCGGGACAGGTAAACACGAGCAGTACTTC CASSLPGTGKHEQYF
. TRBJ1-2 . TRBV24-1 TGTGCCACCAGTGATCCCCGGGTCCCTGGCTACACCTTC CATSDPRVPGYTF
. TRBJ1-4 . TRBV5-5 TGTGCCAGCAGCTTGCGACTCGCTAATGAAAAACTGTTTTTT CASSLRLANEKLFF
TRBD1 TRBJ2-7 . TRBV5-1 TGCGCCAGCAGCTTAACGACAGGGACGGACGAGCAGTACTTC CASSLTTGTDEQYF
TRBD1 TRBJ2-2 . TRBV4-1 TGCGCCAGCAGCCAAGATTTTAGGATACAGGGGGCAATCGGGGAGCTGTTTTTT CASSQDFRIQGAIGELFF
. TRBJ2-7 . TRBV21-1 TGTGCCAGCAGCAAAGGGCACAGGCTTTACGAGCAGTACTTC CASSKGHRLYEQYF
. TRBJ2-5 . TRBV5-1 TGCGCCAGCAGTCCTGGATATGGGCAGTCGGAGACCCAGTACTTC CASSPGYGQSETQYF
. TRBJ1-1 . TRBV28 TGTGCCAGCAGGCCAGGGGCTTGGAACACTGAAGCTTTCTTT CASRPGAWNTEAFF
. TRBJ1-5 . TRBV15 TGTGCCACCAGCAGAGCTTTTGGTGCCTATAGCAATCAGCCCCAGCATTTT CATSRAFGAYSNQPQHF
. TRBJ2-7 . TRBV2 TGTGCCAGCTTTTCGGGTGGCACGTTTACGGACAGCCGAAACTTTCAGTACGAGCAGTACTTC CASFSGGTFTDSRNFQYEQYF
. TRBJ1-4 . TRBV4-1 TGCGCCAGCAGCCAGGGGGACACAAATAATGAAAAACTGTTTTTT CASSQGDTNNEKLFF
TRBD2 TRBJ2-1 . TRBV7-9 TGTGCCAGTGCCTTGACTAGCCGCAATCCCAATGAGCAGTTCTTC CASALTSRNPNEQFF
TRBD1 TRBJ1-6 . TRBV5-1 TGCGCCAGCAGTCCTTCTCAGGGGGGAAATTCACCCCTCCACTTT CASSPSQGGNSPLHF
TRBD1 TRBJ1-6 . TRBV6-2/TRBV6-3 TGTGCCAGCAGTTACAGGGGACAGGGGGTTTCACCCCTCCACTTT CASSYRGQGVSPLHF
. TRBJ1-2 once TRBV10-3 TGTGCCATCAGTTGGGGAGGGGCTAACTATGGCTACACCTTC CAISWGGANYGYTF
. TRBJ1-2 . TRBV27 TGTGCCAGCAGCGAAAACACAGGCCCCTATGGCTACACCTTC CASSENTGPYGYTF
. TRBJ1-4 many TRBV4-3 TGCGCCAGCAGCCAAGATTATCGTGAAAAACTGTTTTTT CASSQDYREKLFF
TRBD1 TRBJ2-7 . TRBV7-6 TGTGCCAGCAGCCCGCGACAGGGTGTCGAGCAGTACTTC CASSPRQGVEQYF
. TRBJ1-1 few TRBV7-9 TGTGCCAGCAGCTTGTGGCAGGGGAGAACTGAAGCTTTCTTT CASSLWQGRTEAFF
. TRBJ1-5 . TRBV5-6 TGTGCCAGCAGCTTGTCAGTCAATCAGCCCCAGCATTTT CASSLSVNQPQHF
. TRBJ2-2 . TRBV29-1 TGCAGCGCCCATGGGAGCACCGGGGAGCTGTTTTTT CSAHGSTGELFF
TRBD1 TRBJ2-5 . TRBV5-4 TGTGCCAGCAGCCCTGGACAGGGGGAGAGGGAGACCCAGTACTTC CASSPGQGERETQYF
TRBD2 TRBJ2-1 . TRBV4-2 TGTGCCAGCAGCCCCGGAGGGACTAGCGGCCAATGGAATGAGCAGTTCTTC CASSPGGTSGQWNEQFF
TRBD1 TRBJ1-2 . TRBV3-1/TRBV3-2 TGTGCCAGCAGCCAAGTCGACAGGGGGCTATCCAACTATGGCTACACCTTC CASSQVDRGLSNYGYTF
TRBD1 TRBJ1-1 . TRBV19 TGTGCCAGTACCCTAGGACAGGGGACGTATAACACTGAAGCTTTCTTT CASTLGQGTYNTEAFF
. TRBJ1-1 few TRBV7-2 TGTGCCAGCAGCTTAGAAAGGGGGAACACTGAAGCTTTCTTT CASSLERGNTEAFF
TRBD1 TRBJ2-1 . TRBV4-1 TGCGCCAGCAGTAAGGGGACAGGTTACAATGAGCAGTTCTTC CASSKGTGYNEQFF
. TRBJ1-5 . TRBV30 TGTGCCTGGAGTGTATTGGGGGCCCATAGCAATCAGCCCCAGCATTTT CAWSVLGAHSNQPQHF
TRBD1 TRBJ2-3 . TRBV7-9 TGTGCCAGCAGCTACCCAGGACAGGCGGACACAGATACGCAGTATTTT CASSYPGQADTDTQYF
. TRBJ1-2 . TRBV9 TGTGCCAGCAGCGTCGACTCCGGCTATGGCTACACCTTC CASSVDSGYGYTF
TRBD2 TRBJ2-2 . TRBV6-1 TGTGCCAGCAGTGACCCACTAGCGGGGCTTAACACCGGGGAGCTGTTTTTT CASSDPLAGLNTGELFF
TRBD1 TRBJ1-2 . TRBV5-4 TGTGCCAGCAGCTTGGAACAGGGGAAGGCCTATGGCTACACCTTC CASSLEQGKAYGYTF
. TRBJ2-7 once TRBV3-1/TRBV3-2 TGTGCCAGCAGCCTCCGTTACTACGAGCAGTACTTC CASSLRYYEQYF
TRBD1 TRBJ2-2 . TRBV18 TGTGCCAGCTCAGGACAGGGAATGACCGGGGAGCTGTTTTTT CASSGQGMTGELFF
. TRBJ2-5 . TRBV27 TGTGCCAGCAGTTTAGGAAGTGCGGGCCGTTTACGAGAGACCCAGTACTTC CASSLGSAGRLRETQYF
. TRBJ2-1 . TRBV7-9 TGTGCCAGCAGCTCCATTAGCGGAAGTTCCTACAATGAGCAGTTCTTC CASSSISGSSYNEQFF
TRBD1 TRBJ2-7 . TRBV15 TGTGCCACCAGCGGCGGACAGGGCCAGTACGAGCAGTACTTC CATSGGQGQYEQYF
. TRBJ2-3 . TRBV5-1 TGCGCCAGCAGCTTGGGCTACGATACGCAGTATTTT CASSLGYDTQYF
. TRBJ1-2 . TRBV28 TGTGCCAGCACGGATCAGGGATTCTATGGCTACACCTTC CASTDQGFYGYTF
. TRBJ1-4 . TRBV28 TGTGCCAGCAGTTTTGTGCAAGGACAGTCTGAAAAACTGTTTTTT CASSFVQGQSEKLFF
. TRBJ1-4 . TRBV30 TGTGCCTGGAGTAGGGGAGGAGGGGATGAAAAACTGTTTTTT CAWSRGGGDEKLFF
. TRBJ2-7 . TRBV7-8 TGTGCCAGCAGCTTAGGCGGCTTTACATACGAGCAGTACTTC CASSLGGFTYEQYF
. TRBJ1-4 . TRBV27 TGTGCCAGCAGCCCCCTCGGTCGGGTTGGGGAAAAACTGTTTTTT CASSPLGRVGEKLFF
. TRBJ2-3 . TRBV18 TGTGCCAGCTCACCAGGGCCAGCCCCCCTTAGCACAGATACGCAGTATTTT CASSPGPAPLSTDTQYF
. TRBJ2-1 few TRBV24-1 TGTGCCACCAGTGTATCGAGGTCAGAGCAGTTCTTC CATSVSRSEQFF
. TRBJ1-3 . TRBV4-1 TGCGCCAGCAGCCTCTGGCCGATCTCTGGAAACACCATATATTTT CASSLWPISGNTIYF
. TRBJ2-7 once TRBV19 TGTGCCAGTAGTCCGGCGGGATCCTACGAGCAGTACTTC CASSPAGSYEQYF
TRBD1 TRBJ1-3 . TRBV25-1 TGTGCCAGCAGAGGGACAGGGGTGGGAAACACCATATATTTT CASRGTGVGNTIYF
TRBD1 TRBJ2-6 . TRBV19 TGTGCCAGTACTAATCAGGGGACAGCTACCTCTGGGGCCAACGTCCTGACTTTC CASTNQGTATSGANVLTF
. TRBJ1-1 . TRBV9 TGTGCCAGCAGCGTAGTCCCGGACTTCGCTGAAGCTTTCTTT CASSVVPDFAEAFF